Described below is a single T cell receptor (beta chain) sequence and its context. The data originate from a study of T cells in tumors after PD-1 blockade. Input was about 616 ng to 6,500 ng of genomic DNA from tumor or blood. Clones were sequenced by immunoSEQ multiplex PCR, and TCRdb holds only the in-frame ones, with some missing. Here the sample spans roughly 19,000 clones, 78% being singletons. V lost 1 base and J 0 bases, leaving 14 bases between the germline ends. CDR1 is SGHNT and CDR2 is YYREEE in the germline V gene (reference sequence). The CDR3 extends over 17 amino acids. The sample consisted of PBMCs, taken before anti-PD-1 treatment. The receptor was isolated from a human donor with basal cell carcinoma. This rearrangement joins TRBV5-4 to TRBJ2-1; D is unresolved. The CDR3 nucleotides read TGTGCCAGCAGCTTGTTTTTGACCCAATACTCCTACAATGAGCAGTTCTTC. It translates to CASSLFLTQYSYNEQFF.